Below, 18 T cell receptor beta chains from the same sample are listed, as sequenced in a study of blood T cell repertoires in COVID-19 (dated by TCRdb to the early 2020s). Library creation used the immunoSEQ multiplex PCR assay. Drawn from immuneACCESS, this table holds only the in-frame rearrangements with V and J called that TCRdb kept. Clones are partly lost; checked studies trace under half to an unresolved V gene and leave the rest unexplained. The sample includes 150,000 to 200,000 clones, with around four fifths observed a single time. Around 0.93% of the sample is in the top ten clones. The sample comprised peripheral blood. The receptor source for this set is a man aged 60-69 years with COVID-19, enrolled during active disease.

The chain has TRBV30 and TRBJ1-6; 7 bases fit TRBD1. With 4 bases clipped from V and 7 bases from J, the junction kept 4 bases outside the gene matches. Germline V gene lookup returns CDR1 GTSNPN and CDR2 SVGIG (reference sequence). This CDR3 has 13 amino acids. The DNA of the CDR3 is TGTGCCTGGAACGCAGGGGGAAATTCACCCCTCCACTTT. It translates to CAWNAGGNSPLHF. Full variable domain (missing parts from reference TRBV30 and TRBJ1-6): SQTIHQWPATLVQPVGSPLSLECTVEGTSNPNLYWYRQAAGRGLQLLFYSVGIGQISSEVPQNLSASRPQDRQFILSSKKLLLSDSGFYLCAWNAGGNSPLHFGNGTRLTVT.

V usage is TRBV10-3 and J usage is TRBJ2-2, with no clear D. V was trimmed by 4 bases and J by 8 bases, leaving 8 bases between them. The CDR3 is 12 amino acids. From germline, CDR1 is ENHRY and CDR2 SYGVKD. CDR3 amino acids: CAISAVSGELFF. CDR3 in DNA: TGTGCCATCAGTGCGGTCTCGGGGGAGCTGTTTTTT.

J is TRBJ1-4 and V is TRBV4-1; D not resolved. The CDR3 is 14 residues long. The germline V gene encodes CDR1 MGHRA and CDR2 YSYEKL. V dropped 1 base and J dropped 5 bases, with 8 bases sitting between them. CDR3 region: CASSQGALNEKLFF. CDR3 nucleotides: TGCGCCAGCAGCCAAGGGGCGTTGAATGAAAAACTGTTTTTT.

This sequence joins TRBV30 and TRBJ1-6; weak D call: TRBD1 (5 bases). V was trimmed by 2 bases and J by 7 bases, leaving 15 bases between them. Germline CDR1 is GTSNPN and CDR2 is SVGIG (reference sequence). This CDR3 comprises 15 residues. The CDR3: CAWSWGGSGNSPLHF. CDR3 DNA sequence: TGTGCCTGGAGTTGGGGGGGGTCCGGGAATTCACCCCTCCACTTT.

V gene TRBV2 combines with J gene TRBJ1-6, with D perhaps matching TRBD1 (6 bases). V gave up 6 bases and J gave up 7 bases, with 13 bases separating them. CDR3 size: 14 residues. Germline CDR1 SNHLY, CDR2 FYNNEI. The CDR3 region has the DNA TGTGCCAGCAGGCTCCGGGACAACAATTCACCCCTCCACTTT. It specifies CASRLRDNNSPLHF.

The rearrangement links TRBV4-2 to TRBJ1-1; D is possibly TRBD1 (5 bases). V dropped 0 bases and J dropped 1 base, with 6 bases sitting between them. The length of the CDR3 is 14 residues. Germline V gene data show CDR1 as LGHNA and CDR2 as YNFKEQ. The CDR3 DNA reads TGTGCCAGCAGCCAAGACAGGGAGAACACTGAAGCTTTCTTT. Amino acids: CASSQDRENTEAFF.

V usage is TRBV5-1 and J usage is TRBJ2-1; TRBD2 matches at 13 bases. Germline values: CDR1 SGHRS, CDR2 YFSETQ. V was pared by 4 bases and J by 8 bases, with 15 bases of the junction left unmatched. CDR3 length equals 18 residues. The CDR3 DNA reads TGCGCCAGCAGCCCTACTGGACTAGCGGGAGAGGGTCGCCATGAGCAGTTCTTC. This gives the protein CASSPTGLAGEGRHEQFF. Combining the CDR3 with reference TRBV5-1 and TRBJ2-1 gives the whole variable domain KAGVTQTPRYLIKTRGQQVTLSCSPISGHRSVSWYQQTPGQGLQFLFEYFSETQRNKGNFPGRFSGRQFSNSRSEMNVSTLELGDSALYLCASSPTGLAGEGRHEQFFGPGTRLTVL.

V usage is TRBV7-8 and J usage is TRBJ1-6; D is uncertain. The germline V gene has CDR1 SGHVS and CDR2 FQNEAQ. V was shortened by 5 bases and J by 10 bases, with 15 bases between the two germline ends. This CDR3 contains 14 residues. CDR3 residues: CASSPLIGGSPLHF. CDR3 in DNA: TGTGCCAGCAGCCCTCTCATTGGAGGGTCACCCCTCCACTTT.

This clone was seen only a few times. This sequence joins TRBV25-1 and TRBJ1-1, with D possibly being TRBD1 (6 bases). The germline V gene has CDR1 MGHDK and CDR2 SYGVNS. This CDR3 region has 16 residues. V was pared by 4 bases and J by 5 bases, with 20 bases between. This CDR3 is CASSVQGPRGGTEAFF. CDR3 bases: TGTGCCAGCAGTGTGCAGGGACCGAGGGGGGGAACTGAAGCTTTCTTT.

The V gene is TRBV4-1, the J gene TRBJ1-6; TRBD1 matches 7 bases. The germline gives CDR1 MGHRA, CDR2 YSYEKL. The CDR3 sequence is 14 residues long. V lost 4 bases to trimming and J lost 7 bases; unmatched junction nucleotides: 4. The DNA for the CDR3 is TGCGCCAGCAGCCTTCCGGGACAGAATTCACCCCTCCACTTT. Translated, it gives CASSLPGQNSPLHF.

V and J are TRBV10-3 and TRBJ1-4; D is undetermined. V lost 2 bases and J lost 0, with 4 bases in between. The germline V gene encodes CDR1 ENHRY and CDR2 SYGVKD. The CDR3 runs to 14 residues. The CDR3 DNA sequence: TGTGCCATCAGTGAGACAGCAACTAATGAAAAACTGTTTTTT. Amino acids: CAISETATNEKLFF.

The CDR3 DNA sequence: TGTGCCAGCAGCTCGGGGCGGGGGCTCGCTGAAGCTTTCTTT. As protein: CASSSGRGLAEAFF. The rearrangement uses TRBV27 and TRBJ1-1; D possibly corresponds to TRBD1 (6 bases). Per germline, CDR1 MNHEY and CDR2 SMNVEV (reference sequence). Deletions cut 6 bases from V and 6 bases from J, with 17 bases between. The CDR3 sequence is 14 residues long.

The CDR3 DNA sequence: TGTGCCTGGAGTACGAAGAGCTCCTATAATTCACCCCTCCACTTT. This gives the protein CAWSTKSSYNSPLHF. The genes are TRBV30 and TRBJ1-6, with D hard to call. The germline V gene encodes CDR1 GTSNPN and CDR2 SVGIG (reference sequence). The CDR3 runs to 15 residues. Trimming left V 2 bases short and J 0 bases short, with 8 bases between.

The chain combines TRBV5-1 with TRBJ1-2; the match to TRBD1 covers 9 bases. The germline CDR1 and CDR2 sequences are SGHRS and YFSETQ. Trimming cost V 4 bases and J 10 bases; bases outside gene matches: 5. This CDR3 is 12 amino acids long. CDR3 nucleotides: TGCGCCAGCAGCCCGGGACAGGGCGACTACACCTTC. Amino acids: CASSPGQGDYTF.

The gene calls are TRBV6-2 or TRBV6-3 and TRBJ2-1; D call uncertain. CDR1 is MNHEY and CDR2 is SVGEGT in the germline V gene. There are 13 residues in the CDR3. V lost 4 bases and J lost 9, with 13 bases in between. CDR3 protein: CASSLLFTGEQFF. CDR3 DNA sequence: TGTGCCAGCAGTTTGCTTTTCACTGGTGAGCAGTTCTTC.

The chain recombines TRBV6-5 with TRBJ2-5, with a weak D call TRBD1 (5 bases). Trimming removed 6 bases from V and 5 bases from J, with 10 bases in between. Germline CDR1 MNHEY, CDR2 SVGAGI. The CDR3 length is 12 residues. CDR3 DNA sequence: TGTGCCAGCAGAGACAGTCGGGAGACCCAGTACTTC. As protein: CASRDSRETQYF.

This clone was counted once. This chain uses TRBV28 with TRBJ1-1, with D uncertain. This CDR3 has 13 amino acids. With 1 base removed from V and 3 bases from J, the gap between germline ends came to 6 bases. The germline V gene encodes CDR1 MDHEN and CDR2 SYDVKM. The CDR3 loop reads CASSLSRYTEAFF. CDR3 nucleotide sequence: TGTGCCAGCAGTTTATCCAGGTACACTGAAGCTTTCTTT.

The V call is TRBV28, the J call TRBJ1-2; D possibly corresponds to TRBD1 (6 bases). There are 14 residues in the CDR3. From germline, CDR1 is MDHEN and CDR2 SYDVKM. The ends were cut back, 3 bases at V and 7 bases at J, with 15 bases in the middle. CDR3: CASSFEAGGGGYTF. The CDR3 nucleotides read TGTGCCAGCAGTTTCGAAGCGGGGGGCGGTGGCTACACCTTC.